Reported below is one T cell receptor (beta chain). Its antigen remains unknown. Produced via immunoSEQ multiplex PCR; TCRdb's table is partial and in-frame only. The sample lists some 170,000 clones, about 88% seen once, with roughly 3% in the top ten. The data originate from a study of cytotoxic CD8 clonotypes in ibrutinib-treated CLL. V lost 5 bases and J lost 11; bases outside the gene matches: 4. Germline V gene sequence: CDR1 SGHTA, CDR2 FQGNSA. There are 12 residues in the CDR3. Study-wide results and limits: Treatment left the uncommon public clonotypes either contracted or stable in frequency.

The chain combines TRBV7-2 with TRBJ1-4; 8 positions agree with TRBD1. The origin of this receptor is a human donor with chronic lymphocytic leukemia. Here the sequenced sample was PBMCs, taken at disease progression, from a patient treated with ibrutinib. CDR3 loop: CASSLQGEKLFF. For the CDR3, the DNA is TGTGCCAGCAGCCTACAGGGGGAGAAACTGTTTTTT.